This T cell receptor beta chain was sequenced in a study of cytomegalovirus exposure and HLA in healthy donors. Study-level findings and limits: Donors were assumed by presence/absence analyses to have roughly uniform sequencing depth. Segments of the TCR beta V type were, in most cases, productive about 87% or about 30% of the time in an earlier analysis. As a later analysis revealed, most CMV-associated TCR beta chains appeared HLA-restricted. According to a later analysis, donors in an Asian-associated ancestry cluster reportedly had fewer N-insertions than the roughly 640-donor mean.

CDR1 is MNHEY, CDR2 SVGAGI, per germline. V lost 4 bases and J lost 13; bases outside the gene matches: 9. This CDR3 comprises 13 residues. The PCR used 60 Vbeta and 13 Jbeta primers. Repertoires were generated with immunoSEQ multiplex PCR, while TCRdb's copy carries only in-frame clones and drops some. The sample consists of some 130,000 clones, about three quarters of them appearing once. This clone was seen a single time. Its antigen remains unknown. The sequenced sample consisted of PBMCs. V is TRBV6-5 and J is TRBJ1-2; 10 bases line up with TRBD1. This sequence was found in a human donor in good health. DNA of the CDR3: TGTGCCAGCAGTTTTGGACAGGGGGTTTTGGGCACCTTC. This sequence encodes CASSFGQGVLGTF.